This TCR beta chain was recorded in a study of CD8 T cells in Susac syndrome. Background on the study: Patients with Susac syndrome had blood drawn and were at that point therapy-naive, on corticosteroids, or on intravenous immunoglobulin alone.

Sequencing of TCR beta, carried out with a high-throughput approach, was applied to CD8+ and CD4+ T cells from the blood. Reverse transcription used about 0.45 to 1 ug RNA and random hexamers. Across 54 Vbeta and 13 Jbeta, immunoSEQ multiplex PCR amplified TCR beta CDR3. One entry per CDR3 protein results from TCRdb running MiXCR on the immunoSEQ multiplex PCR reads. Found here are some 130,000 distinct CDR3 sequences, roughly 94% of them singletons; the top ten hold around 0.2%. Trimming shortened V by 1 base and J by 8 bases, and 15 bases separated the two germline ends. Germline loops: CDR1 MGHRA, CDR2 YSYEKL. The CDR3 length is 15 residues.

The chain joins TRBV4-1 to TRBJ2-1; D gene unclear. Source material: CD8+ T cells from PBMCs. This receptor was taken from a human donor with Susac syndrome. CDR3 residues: CASSQARGLYDEQFF. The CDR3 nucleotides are TGCGCCAGCAGCCAAGCAAGAGGCCTTTACGATGAGCAGTTCTTC.